Included here is one TCR beta chain sequence, with context. The sample originates from a study of shared clonotypes between healthy human individuals. Study context: The composition of the donors was a couple of women and three men aged 18 to 49.

The germline V gene encodes CDR1 SGHTA and CDR2 FQGNSA. The CDR3 consists of 14 residues. V was shortened by 0 bases and J by 0 bases, with 6 bases between the two germline ends. Adult Caucasians living in Nashville, Tennessee made up all of the donors. A CD45RA-negative memory subset and a CD45RA+ naive subset were separated from the CD4+ cells. Sequencing was performed with immunoSEQ multiplex PCR; in TCRdb, only in-frame clones are kept and a portion is missing. Here the sample spans 2,500,000 or so clones, 85% to 95% being singletons. The specimen was naive CD4+ T cells from PBMCs. Subset meaning: CD45RA+ positively selected. This chain connects TRBV7-2 to TRBJ2-7; the D is unclear. This TCR derives from a young man in good health. Some clones in this sample may be carry-over from other donors' samples. CDR3 region: CASSLARSSYEQYF. The DNA of the CDR3 is TGTGCCAGCAGCTTAGCGAGGAGCTCCTACGAGCAGTACTTC.